This T cell receptor beta chain was recorded in a study of lymphopenia after photon versus proton radiotherapy. Notes on the study in general: Better survival with proton therapy was suggested as possible, not demonstrated. After the lymphocyte nadir, photon-treated repertoires showed oligoclonal expansion, especially of CD8+ Temra cells.

This CDR3 spans 14 amino acids. Per germline, CDR1 SNHLY and CDR2 FYNNEI. The V gene lost 2 bases and the J gene lost 4 bases, with 11 bases spanning the gap. On this clone itself: Its antigen is undetermined.

Assay: immunoSEQ multiplex PCR; the TCRdb copy retains only in-frame clones and omits some. The sample has tens of thousands of clones, around 86% seen once. The starting material was peripheral blood, obtained from a patient treated with photon-based radiotherapy. The sequence came from a man aged 35 to 55 with gastric cancer. The rearrangement uses TRBV2 and TRBJ1-2; D might be TRBD1 (5 bases). The CDR3 region has the DNA TGTGCCAGCAGTGAACGGGGGGTGGGCTATGGCTACACCTTC. This gives the protein CASSERGVGYGYTF. Together with reference TRBV2 and TRBJ1-2, the CDR3 gives the full variable domain: EPEVTQTPSHQVTQMGQEVILRCVPISNHLYFYWYRQILGQKVEFLVSFYNNEISEKSEIFDDQFSVERPDGSNFTLKIRSTKLEDSAMYFCASSERGVGYGYTFGSGTRLTVV.